These T cell receptor beta chains were read from a single sample in a study of shared T cell receptors in the human thymus. Measured with immunoSEQ multiplex PCR; TCRdb has only the in-frame clones, and not every one. Counted here are hundreds of thousands of clones, roughly 88% occurring once; the ten biggest clones make up 0.0095% to 0.012%. A further study also used this sample, focusing on human thymus T cells.

Sequencing input: thymocytes. Source of these receptors: a boy younger than two with a congenital heart defect. CDR3s include the opening cysteine and the closing phenylalanine or tryptophan. A D gene is named only where the DNA matches it firmly. Expanded clones are given a class, and other clones once, few, many or no size at all.

NA	TRBV5-1	TRBJ2-1	TRBD2	CASSPRLAGGFRPIYNEQFF	TGCGCCAGCAGCCCGAGACTAGCGGGAGGGTTCCGCCCCATCTACAATGAGCAGTTCTTC
NA	TRBV9	TRBJ2-7	NA	CASSDGRQKGPYEQYF	TGTGCCAGCAGCGACGGACGGCAGAAGGGGCCCTACGAGCAGTACTTC
NA	TRBV7-9	TRBJ2-3	NA	CASSFRQVRGTDTQYF	TGTGCCAGCAGCTTCCGACAGGTCCGAGGGACAGATACGCAGTATTTT
NA	TRBV9	TRBJ2-5	TRBD2	CASSGGRPRETQYF	TGTGCCAGCAGCGGCGGGAGGCCACGGGAGACCCAGTACTTC
NA	TRBV19	TRBJ2-3	TRBD2	CASSISGRGTDTQYF	TGTGCCAGTAGTATTAGCGGGCGTGGCACAGATACGCAGTATTTT
NA	TRBV30	TRBJ1-2	NA	CALRPGKGYGYTF	TGTGCCCTGCGGCCGGGGAAAGGATATGGCTACACCTTC
NA	TRBV27	TRBJ1-1	TRBD1	CASSPRGLNTEAFF	TGTGCCAGCAGTCCGAGGGGGCTGAACACTGAAGCTTTCTTT
few	TRBV6-6	TRBJ1-5	TRBD1	CASTAGTGEQPQHF	TGTGCCAGCACCGCCGGGACAGGGGAACAGCCCCAGCATTTT
once	TRBV9	TRBJ2-2	NA	CASSGTRDTGELFF	TGTGCCAGCAGCGGGACAAGGGATACCGGGGAGCTGTTTTTT
NA	TRBV9	TRBJ2-7	NA	CASSVGGGHYYEQYF	TGTGCCAGCAGCGTAGGGGGGGGGCACTACTACGAGCAGTACTTC
NA	TRBV19	TRBJ1-4	NA	CASSSGEDEKLFF	TGTGCCAGTAGTAGCGGAGAAGACGAAAAACTGTTTTTT
NA	TRBV6-5	TRBJ2-5	TRBD2	CASSSWSGRGETQYF	TGTGCCAGCAGTTCTTGGAGCGGGAGGGGAGAGACCCAGTACTTC
NA	TRBV5-1	TRBJ2-2	TRBD2	CASGYAGTRNTGELFF	TGCGCCAGCGGCTATGCCGGGACTAGGAACACCGGGGAGCTGTTTTTT
once	TRBV30	TRBJ2-5	NA	CAWTTWGLKTQYF	TGTGCCTGGACTACGTGGGGGCTAAAGACCCAGTACTTC
few	TRBV6-1	TRBJ1-5	TRBD1	CASSVSGTGDQPQHF	TGTGCCAGCAGCGTATCCGGGACAGGGGATCAGCCCCAGCATTTT
NA	TRBV2	TRBJ1-1	NA	CASSVTGYTEAFF	TGTGCCAGCAGTGTAACAGGGTACACTGAAGCTTTCTTT
NA	TRBV5-6	TRBJ2-1	NA	CASSTQDEQFF	TGTGCCAGCAGCACTCAGGATGAGCAGTTCTTC
NA	TRBV27	TRBJ1-5	TRBD1	CASRTGGRSMQPQHF	TGTGCCAGCAGGACAGGGGGTCGGTCTATGCAGCCCCAGCATTTT
few	TRBV7-9	TRBJ2-7	NA	CASSFTDDEQYF	TGTGCCAGCAGCTTTACAGACGACGAGCAGTACTTC
NA	TRBV5-1	TRBJ1-4	NA	CASSLDRNEKLFF	TGCGCCAGCAGCTTGGACAGAAATGAAAAACTGTTTTTT
NA	TRBV20-1	TRBJ2-7	NA	CSASRTGGQYF	TGCAGTGCTAGTCGAACCGGGGGGCAGTACTTC
NA	TRBV29-1	TRBJ2-1	TRBD2	CSVEDHGQTSAELHEQFF	TGCAGCGTTGAAGACCACGGACAGACTAGCGCGGAGTTGCATGAGCAGTTCTTC
NA	TRBV18	TRBJ2-3	TRBD2	CASPPGREGADTQYF	TGTGCCAGCCCACCCGGGCGGGAGGGCGCAGATACGCAGTATTTT
NA	TRBV15	TRBJ1-1	TRBD1	CATSRGTGRHTEAFF	TGTGCCACCAGCAGGGGGACAGGGCGGCACACTGAAGCTTTCTTT
once	TRBV4-2	TRBJ1-1	NA	CASSQGRVAEGTEAFF	TGTGCCAGCAGCCAAGGCAGAGTAGCGGAGGGCACTGAAGCTTTCTTT
once	TRBV5-1	TRBJ1-2	NA	CASSSGQSGYTF	TGCGCCAGCAGCTCAGGACAGTCGGGCTACACCTTC
once	TRBV23-1	TRBJ2-7	NA	CASSHWGQSSYEQYF	TGCGCCAGCAGCCACTGGGGGCAGAGCTCCTACGAGCAGTACTTC
NA	TRBV28	TRBJ2-7	TRBD2	CASSPKSAGGKNSYEQYF	TGTGCCAGCAGTCCCAAATCAGCGGGAGGGAAAAACTCCTACGAGCAGTACTTC
NA	TRBV14	TRBJ2-3	NA	CASSQGVLPGVTDTQYF	TGTGCCAGCAGCCAAGGAGTGCTTCCGGGGGTCACAGATACGCAGTATTTT
NA	TRBV5-6	TRBJ2-7	NA	CASSRGSYEQYF	TGTGCCAGCTCACGGGGGTCCTACGAGCAGTACTTC
NA	TRBV5-4	TRBJ2-1	TRBD1	CASSRDRGWNEQFF	TGTGCCAGCAGCCGGGACAGGGGGTGGAATGAGCAGTTCTTC
once	TRBV27	TRBJ2-6	NA	CASSLYIGAATLSGANVLTF	TGTGCCAGCAGTTTATACATTGGGGCGGCTACCCTCTCTGGGGCCAACGTCCTGACTTTC
NA	TRBV10-3	TRBJ1-2	TRBD1	CATQGQDFYGYTF	TGTGCCACTCAGGGACAGGACTTCTATGGCTACACCTTC
NA	TRBV7-9	TRBJ2-1	NA	CASSGTGGEQFF	TGTGCCAGCAGCGGGACTGGGGGTGAGCAGTTCTTC
NA	TRBV7-6	TRBJ2-7	NA	CASSLLEPPYEQYF	TGTGCCAGCAGCTTATTGGAGCCGCCCTACGAGCAGTACTTC
NA	TRBV27	TRBJ2-7	TRBD2	CASRLSRAGGPGEQYF	TGTGCCAGCAGACTATCTAGGGCGGGAGGGCCCGGGGAGCAGTACTTC
NA	TRBV30	TRBJ2-1	NA	CAWSVGRDFGWEQFF	TGTGCCTGGAGTGTAGGGCGGGACTTCGGGTGGGAGCAGTTCTTC
NA	TRBV14	TRBJ2-1	NA	CASSQDLHYNEQFF	TGTGCCAGCAGCCAAGATTTACACTACAATGAGCAGTTCTTC
NA	TRBV5-4	TRBJ1-2	NA	CASSSAKESRSVGNYGYTF	TGTGCCAGCAGCTCAGCGAAGGAGAGCCGAAGCGTCGGTAACTATGGCTACACCTTC
once	TRBV6-1	TRBJ1-1	NA	CASSEAGQNTEAFF	TGTGCCAGCAGTGAAGCGGGACAGAACACTGAAGCTTTCTTT
NA	TRBV15	TRBJ2-5	TRBD2	CATSSLAGVSETQYF	TGTGCCACCAGCAGCTTAGCGGGAGTTTCTGAGACCCAGTACTTC
NA	TRBV11-2	TRBJ2-5	TRBD1	CATRGRETQYF	TGTGCCACCAGGGGGCGGGAGACCCAGTACTTC
NA	TRBV5-1	TRBJ2-5	TRBD1	CASSVGQGMIGELKETQYF	TGCGCCAGCAGTGTGGGACAGGGTATGATCGGGGAGCTTAAAGAGACCCAGTACTTC
NA	TRBV5-1	TRBJ2-1	TRBD2	CASSPGGGTSLHEQFF	TGCGCCAGCAGCCCAGGGGGAGGGACTAGCCTGCATGAGCAGTTCTTC
NA	TRBV6-4	TRBJ1-3	NA	CASSNWDYTIYF	TGTGCCAGCAGCAATTGGGACTACACCATATATTTT
NA	TRBV27	TRBJ2-5	TRBD2	CASLKTSGSLETQYF	TGTGCCAGTCTAAAGACAAGCGGGAGTCTGGAGACCCAGTACTTC
NA	TRBV11-3	TRBJ2-5	TRBD2	CASSFPETSGSGETQYF	TGTGCCAGCAGCTTCCCCGAAACTAGCGGGAGTGGGGAGACCCAGTACTTC